These 23 T cell receptor beta chains share one sample of origin, sequenced in a study of T cell changes during pregnancy in multiple sclerosis. Repertoires were generated with immunoSEQ multiplex PCR, while TCRdb's copy carries only in-frame clones and drops some. Among around 35,000 clones, about nine tenths were seen once, and the ten largest hold around an eighth. Here the sequenced sample was CD8+ T cells from peripheral blood mononuclear cells, taken in the first trimester of pregnancy. The receptors were sampled from a female donor with multiple sclerosis, enrolled in a pregnancy study.

The rearrangement links TRBV19 to TRBJ2-3, with 7 bases matching TRBD2. CDR1 is LNHDA, CDR2 SQIVND, per germline (reference sequence). J lost 0 bases, V lost 6 bases, and 3 bases had no gene match. The CDR3 is made up of 14 amino acids. CDR3 protein: CASSTSASTDTQYF. CDR3 sequence (DNA): TGTGCCAGTAGCACTAGCGCCAGCACAGATACGCAGTATTTT.

In DNA form, the CDR3 reads TGTGCCAGCAGCTTAATCGGCGGGAGTACAGATACGCAGTATTTT. This encodes CASSLIGGSTDTQYF. This chain uses TRBV11-2 with TRBJ2-3, with 7 nucleotides matching TRBD2. Germline CDR1 SGHAT, CDR2 FQNNGV. This CDR3 has 15 residues. The V and J ends lost 2 bases and 3 bases, in that order; junction bases with no gene match: 5.

V gene TRBV5-6 combines with J gene TRBJ1-5; D may be TRBD1 (5 bases). With 0 bases removed from V and 7 bases from J, the gap between germline ends came to 14 bases. The CDR3 totals 15 residues. Germline CDR1 and CDR2: SGHDT and YYEEEE. The CDR3 bases are TGTGCCAGCAGCTTGGTCAGGGAAAGGGGACAGCCCCAGCATTTT. It yields the protein CASSLVRERGQPQHF. The variable domain in full, with the rest retrieved from reference TRBV5-6 and TRBJ1-5, is DAGVTQSPTHLIKTRGQQVTLRCSPKSGHDTVSWYQQALGQGPQFIFQYYEEEERQRGNFPDRFSGHQFPNYSSELNVNALLLGDSALYLCASSLVRERGQPQHFGDGTRLSIL.

This clone was seen more than once but under ten times. The V and J genes are TRBV27 and TRBJ2-7, with no clear D. V was clipped by 0 bases and J by 6 bases, with 12 bases between them. Germline CDR1 reads MNHEY; CDR2 reads SMNVEV (reference sequence). The CDR3 is 14 amino acids. In DNA, the CDR3 is TGTGCCAGCAGTTTATCCCGGATGGCAGGCGAGCAGTACTTC. It specifies CASSLSRMAGEQYF.

The chain is built from TRBV13 and TRBJ2-1, with 7 bases aligning to TRBD2. The CDR3 is 15 residues long. Germline assignment: CDR1 PRHDT and CDR2 FYEKMQ (reference sequence). V shed 5 bases and J 5 bases; nucleotides not matched to a gene: 9. The CDR3 loop is CASSPRSGINNEQFF. For the CDR3, the DNA is TGTGCCAGCAGCCCGAGGAGCGGGATAAACAATGAGCAGTTCTTC.

V and J are TRBV19 and TRBJ2-4; the D gene is possibly TRBD2 (5 bases). CDR1 LNHDA and CDR2 SQIVND come from the germline V gene (reference sequence). Trimming cost V 4 bases and J 4 bases, with 17 bases left between them. The CDR3 consists of 16 residues. The CDR3 nucleotides are TGTGCCAGTAGTAGGGTTCGGGATGGCTTAAAAAACATTCAGTACTTC. Its protein product is CASSRVRDGLKNIQYF.

In this sample, this clone turned up a few times. The chain joins TRBV27 to TRBJ2-7; 10 nucleotides line up with TRBD1. J gave up 6 bases and V 5 bases, and 4 bases lay outside the gene matches. CDR1 is MNHEY and CDR2 is SMNVEV in the germline V gene (reference sequence). The CDR3 runs 13 residues. In DNA, the CDR3 is TGTGCCAGCAGTCCGGGGACAGGGGCCGAGCAGTACTTC. This codes for CASSPGTGAEQYF.

This chain joins TRBV19 and TRBJ2-1; 8 positions agree with TRBD1. CDR3 length: 15 residues. Germline V lookup: CDR1 LNHDA, CDR2 SQIVND (reference sequence). The V and J ends lost 3 bases and 5 bases, in that order; junction bases with no gene match: 6. CDR3 sequence reads: CASSIVRGLHNEQFF. CDR3 nucleotide sequence: TGTGCCAGTAGTATTGTCAGGGGGCTGCACAATGAGCAGTTCTTC.

The chain employs TRBV27 and TRBJ1-5; weak D call: TRBD1 (6 bases). Germline assignment: CDR1 MNHEY and CDR2 SMNVEV (reference sequence). V was pared by 5 bases and J by 4 bases, with 12 bases between. This CDR3 comprises 14 residues. In DNA, the CDR3 is TGTGCCAGCAGTCCACAGGGTAGGAATCAGCCCCAGCATTTT. Protein product: CASSPQGRNQPQHF.

The chain employs TRBV14 and TRBJ1-2; no reliable D call. Germline values: CDR1 SGHDN, CDR2 FVKESK. CDR3 length equals 16 residues. V shed 3 bases and J shed 0 bases, with 14 bases lying between them. The CDR3 sequence: CASSQDLLDANYGYTF. The CDR3 DNA reads as TGTGCCAGCAGCCAGGATCTACTAGATGCTAACTATGGCTACACCTTC.

This clone was counted a few times. The chain couples TRBV9 to TRBJ2-1; 9 bases line up with TRBD1. Per germline, CDR1 SGDLS and CDR2 YYNGEE. Trimming cost V 0 bases and J 7 bases; bases outside gene matches: 5. The CDR3 length is 15 residues. CDR3 residues: CASSVAPTGGNEQFF. The CDR3, as DNA: TGTGCCAGCAGCGTAGCACCGACAGGGGGGAATGAGCAGTTCTTC.

This rearrangement joins TRBV2 to TRBJ1-4; 10 bases are shared with TRBD1. The germline gives CDR1 SNHLY, CDR2 FYNNEI. CDR3 length: 18 amino acids. Unmatched junction bases numbered 14, after V lost 6 bases and J lost 4 bases. CDR3 in DNA: TGTGCCAGCAGGTCACGCGGGACAGGGGAAGGAGGTAATGAAAAACTGTTTTTT. It translates to CASRSRGTGEGGNEKLFF.

The chain recombines TRBV9 with TRBJ2-4; possibly TRBD2 for D (7 bases). Between the trimmed V and J ends, which lost 0 bases and 0 bases, there was a span of 16 bases. CDR3 length: 18 residues. Germline-derived CDR1 and CDR2 are SGDLS and YYNGEE. This chain's CDR3 is CASSVGGGPSLAKNIQYF. CDR3 DNA: TGTGCCAGCAGCGTAGGGGGGGGGCCTTCCCTAGCCAAAAACATTCAGTACTTC.

This clone has just one count. The chain is built from TRBV2 and TRBJ2-7, with 7 bases fitting TRBD2. Trimming cost V 6 bases and J 5 bases; bases outside gene matches: 4. This CDR3 is built from 12 residues. Germline CDR1 is SNHLY and CDR2 is FYNNEI. The CDR3 bases are TGTGCCAGCAGGGGGGGGAGGGACGAGCAGTACTTC. Protein: CASRGGRDEQYF.

The chain employs TRBV27 and TRBJ2-7; TRBD1 matches at 9 bases. The V segment lost 5 bases and the J segment 5 bases; nucleotides outside the gene matches: 10. The CDR3 loop spans 15 amino acids. Germline values: CDR1 MNHEY, CDR2 SMNVEV (reference sequence). The DNA for the CDR3 is TGTGCCAGCAGTCTGTATACCGGGACAGGGAACGAGCAGTACTTC. Amino acids: CASSLYTGTGNEQYF.

This chain joins TRBV5-4 and TRBJ2-7; 7 nucleotides align to TRBD1. Looked up from germline, CDR1 is SGHNT and CDR2 is YYREEE (reference sequence). The CDR3 totals 14 residues. The ends lost 2 bases at V and 2 bases at J; junction bases unmatched: 4. CDR3 sequence: CASSFGRGPYEQYF. In DNA form, the CDR3 reads TGTGCCAGCAGCTTTGGTAGGGGGCCCTACGAGCAGTACTTC. The entire variable domain, with the rest obtained from reference TRBV5-4 and TRBJ2-7, is as follows: ETGVTQSPTHLIKTRGQQVTLRCSSQSGHNTVSWYQQALGQGPQFIFQYYREEENGRGNFPPRFSGLQFPNYSSELNVNALELDDSALYLCASSFGRGPYEQYFGPGTRLTVT.

The chain couples TRBV7-9 to TRBJ2-7; 8 bases agree with TRBD1. The CDR3 length is 12 residues. Germline CDR1 and CDR2: SEHNR and FQNEAQ (reference sequence). With 5 bases clipped from V and 6 bases from J, the junction kept 3 bases outside the gene matches. The CDR3 DNA sequence: TGTGCCAGCAGCAGTACAGGGGGCGAGCAGTACTTC. Protein sequence: CASSSTGGEQYF.

The chain uses TRBV28 and TRBJ2-5; 7 nucleotides align to TRBD2. Germline CDR1 is MDHEN and CDR2 is SYDVKM. The CDR3 contains 16 residues. J was trimmed by 2 bases and V by 4 bases; bases with no gene match: 10. The CDR3 DNA follows: TGTGCCAGCAGTTCGGGACTACCAACCCGACAAGAGACCCAGTACTTC. This codes for CASSSGLPTRQETQYF.

The rearrangement joins TRBV9 to TRBJ1-2, with 9 nucleotides matching TRBD1. The germline gives CDR1 SGDLS, CDR2 YYNGEE. Germline trimming cut 8 bases from V and 0 bases from J; bases unmatched to any gene: 5. The CDR3 runs to 14 residues. The CDR3 region has the DNA TGTGCCAGTGGACAGGGGCCCGCTAACTATGGCTACACCTTC. It is translated as CASGQGPANYGYTF.

The chain uses TRBV28 and TRBJ1-5; D uncertain. CDR1 MDHEN and CDR2 SYDVKM come from the germline V gene. The CDR3 sequence is 13 residues long. V gave up 5 bases and J gave up 3 bases, with 8 bases separating them. CDR3 bases: TGTGCCAGCAGTACGAGTTACAATCAGCCCCAGCATTTT. Protein sequence: CASSTSYNQPQHF.

This chain connects TRBV11-2 to TRBJ2-5, with D possibly matching TRBD2 (5 bases). Between the trimmed V and J ends, which lost 6 bases and 5 bases, there was a span of 13 bases. Germline assignment: CDR1 SGHAT and CDR2 FQNNGV. The CDR3 totals 13 residues. CDR3 bases: TGTGCCAGCAGTACGAGTCGGAGGGAGACCCAGTACTTC. As protein: CASSTSRRETQYF.

This clone was counted a single time. The chain uses TRBV19 and TRBJ2-3; possibly TRBD1 for D (6 bases). This CDR3 is 16 amino acids long. V lost 5 bases, J lost 2 bases, and 17 bases lay in between. Germline CDR1 is LNHDA and CDR2 is SQIVND (reference sequence). The CDR3 DNA reads TGTGCCAGTAGTTACCAGACAGGCGCTTTCACAGATACGCAGTATTTT. This codes for CASSYQTGAFTDTQYF.

V and J are TRBV7-9 and TRBJ2-7; 8 nucleotides line up with TRBD2. Trimming cost V 4 bases and J 4 bases; bases outside gene matches: 6. In germline, CDR1 is SEHNR, CDR2 FQNEAQ (reference sequence). The CDR3 has 14 amino acids. The CDR3 spells CASSYGTSPYEQYF. In DNA, the CDR3 is TGTGCCAGCAGCTACGGGACTAGTCCGTACGAGCAGTACTTC.